This T cell receptor (beta chain) emerged from a study of blood T cell repertoires in COVID-19. In terms of age and location, participants ranged from about 18 to 95 years and lived in fewer than 30 US areas. This CDR3 has 18 amino acids. The germline V gene encodes CDR1 MGHRA and CDR2 YSYEKL. V shed 1 base and J 2 bases; nucleotides not matched to a gene: 4. TCRdb's table, derived via immunoSEQ multiplex PCR, lists solely in-frame clones and lacks some. The sample shows about 200,000 clones, nearly 90% of them seen only once. This receptor was taken from a woman between 40 and 55 years old with acute COVID-19. The V and J genes are TRBV4-1 and TRBJ2-2; 13 nucleotides align to TRBD2. Sequencing input: PBMCs or T cells enriched from blood (not recorded which). The CDR3 bases are TGCGCCAGCAGCCAAGTAGGACTAGCGGGAGTAAACACCGGGGAGCTGTTTTTT. Translation gives CASSQVGLAGVNTGELFF.